This T cell receptor (beta chain) was sequenced during a study of Graves' ophthalmopathy and Graves' hyperthyroidism. Whole-study context: Stable hyperthyroid donors showed no ophthalmopathy during 18 months follow-up. Study-level results: In predicting ophthalmopathy progression, the model reached roughly 69% sensitivity and approximately 72% specificity. The blood repertoire also included most expanded thyroid clonotypes above 0.001 frequency.

Reliance was placed on clinical symptoms, serum thyroxine, TRAb, thyroid ultrasound and orbital computed tomography for diagnosis. Germline trimming cut 7 bases from V and 5 bases from J; bases unmatched to any gene: 3. CDR3 length: 13 residues. Per germline, CDR1 SEHNR and CDR2 FQNEAQ (reference sequence). RNA served as the template for amplifying TCR beta CDR3 regions. Following a first-round RT-PCR that used HTBI primers, a second-round multiplex PCR was carried out. TCRdb re-derived calls from the multiplex PCR reads in MiXCR, one entry per CDR3 protein. The table shows 500,000 to 600,000 distinct CDR3 sequences, with less than 40% occurring only once. As regards this clonotype: Antigen: not known.

The TCR was taken from an adult man with Graves' hyperthyroidism. V and J are TRBV7-9 and TRBJ2-2; TRBD2 aligns across 8 bases. Specimen: peripheral blood or thyroid tissue (not recorded which). CDR3 DNA sequence: TGTGCCAGCATTATAGCGGGGACCGGGGAGCTGTTTTTT. This encodes CASIIAGTGELFF. The full variable domain, with the rest looked up from reference TRBV7-9 and TRBJ2-2, is DTGVSQNPRHKITKRGQNVTFRCDPISEHNRLYWYRQTLGQGPEFLTYFQNEAQLEKSRLLSDRFSAERPKGSFSTLEIQRTEQGDSAMYLCASIIAGTGELFFGEGSRLTVL.